One and the same sample provided the 3 T cell receptor beta chains below, sequenced in a study of PD-1 blockade in classical Hodgkin lymphoma. Libraries were prepared by immunoSEQ multiplex PCR; TCRdb keeps only in-frame clonotypes and omits some of them. Found here are 30,000 to 45,000 clones, around nine tenths of them singletons; the top ten hold approximately 7.5%. Every patient was affected by relapse after autologous stem cell transplantation, while exposure to brentuximab vedotin was not uniform. The sequencing here drew on peripheral blood mononuclear cells (PBMCs), taken before the second cycle of nivolumab. Receptors were obtained from a human donor with classical Hodgkin lymphoma.

This rearrangement joins TRBV29-1 to TRBJ1-5, with D unresolved. V gave up 3 bases and J gave up 4 bases, with 10 bases separating them. The germline V gene has CDR1 SQVTM and CDR2 ANQGSEA. The CDR3 sequence is 13 residues long. The CDR3 loop is CSVEADGNQPQHF. The CDR3 DNA sequence: TGCAGCGTTGAGGCAGACGGGAATCAGCCCCAGCATTTT.

The CDR3 here is CASSFGAGDSYEQYF. The CDR3 DNA reads TGCGCCAGCAGCTTTGGAGCGGGAGACTCCTACGAGCAGTACTTC. The V call is TRBV5-1, the J call TRBJ2-7, with 8 nucleotides matching TRBD2. CDR1 is SGHRS, CDR2 YFSETQ, per germline. The CDR3 has 15 amino acids. J lost 0 bases, V lost 2 bases, and 4 bases had no gene match.

The chain employs TRBV28 and TRBJ1-2; D is perhaps TRBD1 (5 bases). The germline V gene encodes CDR1 MDHEN and CDR2 SYDVKM. V gave up 2 bases and J gave up 3 bases, with 7 bases separating them. The length of the CDR3 is 13 residues. CDR3 in amino acids: CASSLGGYYGYTF. The DNA of the CDR3 is TGTGCCAGCAGTTTAGGGGGGTACTATGGCTACACCTTC.